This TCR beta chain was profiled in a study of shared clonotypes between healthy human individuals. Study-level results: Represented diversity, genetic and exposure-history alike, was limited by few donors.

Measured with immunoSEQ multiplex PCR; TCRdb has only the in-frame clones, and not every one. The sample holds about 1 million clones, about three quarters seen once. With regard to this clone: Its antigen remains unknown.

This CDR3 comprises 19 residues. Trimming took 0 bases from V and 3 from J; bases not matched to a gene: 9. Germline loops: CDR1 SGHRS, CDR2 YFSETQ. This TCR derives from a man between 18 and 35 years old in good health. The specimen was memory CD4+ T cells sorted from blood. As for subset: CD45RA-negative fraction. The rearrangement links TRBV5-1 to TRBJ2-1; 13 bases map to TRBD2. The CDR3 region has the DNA TGCGCCAGCAGCTTGGGGGCCGGGACTAGCGGGACCCGCTACAATGAGCAGTTCTTC. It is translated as CASSLGAGTSGTRYNEQFF.